This note documents a single T cell receptor beta chain sequence. The target of this receptor is not known. No much larger clone is present one base from it, and per-base qualities are unavailable. This record belongs to a study of blood T cell repertoires in COVID-19 (TCRdb year 2020). Background on the whole study: Samples covering the acute and convalescent phases of COVID-19 were provided by collaborators in the United States, Italy and Spain. The material from the prospective study consisted of cDNA or gDNA derived from T cells, B-cell-depleted T cells, or PBMCs. Subjects who had been exposed to COVID-19, were actively infected with it, or had recovered from it provided the deeply sampled blood TCRbeta repertoires that made up the dataset. The repertoires were released in a freely available public database meant as a resource for research on the immune response to SARS-CoV-2. The samples were drawn from the first 160 participants of the ongoing ImmuneRACE study and from some 1,300 subjects provided by 6 global collaborators. Sample metadata almost always included a de-identified subject ID, COVID-19 status, age in years and sex. Where available, HLA class I and class II types were obtained from metadata supplied by the sample provider rather than from assay-based typing.

Findings and caveats that apply to the study as a whole: The amount of clinical and demographic metadata varied by source and participant and was provided uncurated.

V and J are truncated by 6 bases and 4 bases respectively, leaving an intervening sequence of 12 bases. The germline V gene (reference sequence) gives CDR1 as MNHEY and CDR2 as SMNVEV. From the cysteine through the phenylalanine, the CDR3 covers 13 amino acids. Only CDR3 DNA remains: 39 bases, in frame from the first base. Each collaborating institution followed its own protocols to collect whole blood in K2EDTA tubes. For TCRbeta analysis, collaborators shipped samples as frozen whole blood, isolated PBMCs, or DNA extracted from either of those sample types. TCRbeta CDR3 regions were amplified from genomic DNA using the immunoSEQ Assay, a bias-controlled multiplex PCR. The published analysis was carried out like this. The number of nucleated cells in each sample was estimated by amplification of reference gene primers within the assay. To quantify the absolute abundance of each unique TCRbeta CDR3 rearrangement, sequence reads were collapsed and filtered. For each sample, productive Simpson clonality was calculated as the square root of Simpson's diversity index across productive rearrangements. Sourced from immuneACCESS, this table was stored by TCRdb with only in-frame sequences that have V and J called. A share of the clones is absent; for the studies checked, an unresolved V gene accounts for under half, and the remainder has no known explanation. The V and J calls and clone size were taken over from that table, and D and trimming were inferred from the DNA. A total of under 200,000 clones appear in this sample, around nine tenths of them only once. Roughly 3.5% of the sample is in the top ten clones.

The V and J genes are TRBV27 and TRBJ1-1, and the D gene may be TRBD1, 5 bases matching. The origin of this receptor is a man between 65 and 85 years old with acute or convalescent COVID-19. Sequencing was done on a sample of peripheral blood. Read as DNA, the sequence is TGTGCCAGCAGCGTGGGGCAGGGCACTGAAGCTTTCTTT. It translates as CASSVGQGTEAFF.